This TCR beta chain comes out of a study of blood T cell repertoires in COVID-19. As processed by the authors: Amplified reference gene primers provided the basis for estimating nucleated cell counts. Assay used: immunoSEQ multiplex PCR; TCRdb lists only in-frame clones, some missing. The DNA gave D and trimming, while V, J and clone size come from that table. The sample includes about 110,000 clones, about four fifths of them seen just once. This clone was seen once. Sequences were obtained from peripheral blood. This receptor was identified in a woman in her seventies with acute or convalescent COVID-19.

The CDR3 is CASSLGQGLGNEQFF. CDR3 DNA: TGTGCCAGCAGCCTGGGGCAGGGGCTTGGCAATGAGCAGTTCTTC. The J gene is TRBJ2-1, the V gene TRBV11-3; D possibly corresponds to TRBD1 (6 bases). Germline V gene data show CDR1 as SGHNT and CDR2 as YENEEA. The ends were cut back, 5 bases at V and 6 bases at J, with 17 bases in the middle. The CDR3 runs to 15 residues.